Below, 7 T cell receptor beta chains from the same sample are listed, as sequenced in a study of shared clonotypes between healthy human individuals. Sequencing used immunoSEQ multiplex PCR; TCRdb keeps in-frame clones, though not all of them. In the table there are approximately 500,000 clones, almost 97% of which are singletons. The material sequenced was naive CD4+ T cells sorted from blood. Subset meaning: CD45RA+ positively selected. The receptor set was obtained from a woman aged 25 to 45 in good health.

The gene calls are TRBV19 and TRBJ2-3; TRBD2 matches at 7 bases. The CDR3 runs 12 residues. The junction had 10 bases not matched to a gene; V was cut back by 5 bases and J by 14 bases. Germline CDR1 LNHDA, CDR2 SQIVND (reference sequence). Here the CDR3 reads CASSSYSGLLYF. The CDR3 DNA reads TGTGCCAGTAGTTCCTATAGCGGGCTTTTGTATTTT.

This rearrangement joins TRBV5-1 to TRBJ2-7, with no clear D. Germline values: CDR1 SGHRS, CDR2 YFSETQ. V lost 5 bases and J 0 bases, leaving 9 bases between the germline ends. This CDR3 is built from 13 residues. The CDR3 DNA is TGCGCCAGCAGTGTCGTGAGCTCCTACGAGCAGTACTTC. Amino acids: CASSVVSSYEQYF. The full variable domain, its missing parts supplied by reference TRBV5-1 and TRBJ2-7, is KAGVTQTPRYLIKTRGQQVTLSCSPISGHRSVSWYQQTPGQGLQFLFEYFSETQRNKGNFPGRFSGRQFSNSRSEMNVSTLELGDSALYLCASSVVSSYEQYFGPGTRLTVT.

For the CDR3, the DNA is TGTGCCAGCAGCTTTCGTGCGGCCGGGGAGCTGTTTTTT. Encoded protein: CASSFRAAGELFF. This chain connects TRBV11-3 to TRBJ2-2, with D uncertain. Germline CDR1 SGHNT, CDR2 YENEEA. The CDR3 spans 13 residues. The V end was cut by 3 bases, the J end by 6 bases, with 8 bases between. The full variable domain, in which reference TRBV11-3 and TRBJ2-2 provide the parts outside the CDR3, is EAGVVQSPRYKIIEKKQPVAFWCNPISGHNTLYWYLQNLGQGPELLIRYENEEAVDDSQLPKDRFSAERLKGVDSTLKIQPAELGDSAVYLCASSFRAAGELFFGEGSRLTVL.

The V gene is TRBV6-1, the J gene TRBJ2-7; 10 bases match TRBD1. In germline, CDR1 is MNHNS, CDR2 SASEGT. The CDR3 is 14 residues long. The V segment lost 7 bases and the J segment 3 bases; nucleotides outside the gene matches: 6. The CDR3 sequence: CASTWTGGLYEQYF. The CDR3, as DNA: TGTGCCAGCACCTGGACAGGGGGACTCTACGAGCAGTACTTC.

The chain combines TRBV7-9 with TRBJ2-7, with 9 bases aligning to TRBD2. J lost 3 bases, V lost 2 bases, and 5 bases had no gene match. Germline-derived CDR1 and CDR2 are SEHNR and FQNEAQ (reference sequence). CDR3 length: 15 amino acids. CDR3 sequence (DNA): TGTGCCAGCAGCTTAAGACTAGCGGAAGTCTACGAGCAGTACTTC. This sequence encodes CASSLRLAEVYEQYF.

CDR3 loop: CASSPGLWLSTDTQYF. As DNA, the CDR3 is TGTGCCAGCAGCCCCGGACTTTGGCTTAGCACAGATACGCAGTATTTT. The rearrangement uses TRBV7-8 and TRBJ2-3, with D perhaps matching TRBD2 (5 bases). This CDR3 contains 16 residues. Per the germline V gene, CDR1 is SGHVS and CDR2 is FQNEAQ. V was shortened by 5 bases and J by 0 bases, with 15 bases between the two germline ends.

The gene calls are TRBV7-2 and TRBJ1-3; D is ambiguous. From germline, CDR1 is SGHTA and CDR2 FQGNSA. V was shortened by 3 bases and J by 8 bases, with 17 bases between the two germline ends. This CDR3 spans 15 amino acids. The CDR3 region is CASSFLSGSFYTIYF. DNA of the CDR3: TGTGCCAGCAGCTTTTTGTCGGGGTCATTTTACACCATATATTTT.